This T cell receptor beta chain was identified in a study of T cells expressing NK-cell markers. Study-level results: A few donors likewise had their CD3+CD56-NKG2C+ fraction led by these clonotypes. Whether expanded NKG2C+ T cell clones were HCMV specific stayed uncertain.

Per the germline V gene, CDR1 is WSHSY and CDR2 is SAAADI. This CDR3 has 15 amino acids. A word on this clonotype: The antigen is not known.

From the 5' RACE reads, TCRdb lists one entry per CDR3 protein and no DNA. The sample has about 110,000 distinct CDR3 sequences. Material for sequencing was blood T cells: a sorted CD56 or NKG2C T cell subset, CD4+ or CD8+ T cells, or bulk PBMC T cells (not recorded which). This TCR derives from a woman aged 18-69 years in good health. This chain uses TRBV10-2 with TRBJ2-6. The CDR3 spells CASSQDETGANVLTF.